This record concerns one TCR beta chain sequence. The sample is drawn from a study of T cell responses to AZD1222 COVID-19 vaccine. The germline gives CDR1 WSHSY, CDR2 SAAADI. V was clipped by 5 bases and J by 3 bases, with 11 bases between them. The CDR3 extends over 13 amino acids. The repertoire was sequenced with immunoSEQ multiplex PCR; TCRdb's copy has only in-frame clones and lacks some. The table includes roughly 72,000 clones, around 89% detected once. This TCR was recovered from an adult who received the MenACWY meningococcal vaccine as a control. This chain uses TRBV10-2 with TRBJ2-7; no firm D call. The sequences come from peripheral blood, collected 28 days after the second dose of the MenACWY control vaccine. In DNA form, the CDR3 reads TGCGCCAGCAGTAATGGCCTTGGCTACGAGCAGTACTTC. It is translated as CASSNGLGYEQYF.